Reported below is one T cell receptor beta chain. The sample belongs to a study of blood T cell repertoires in COVID-19. Study-wide background: Acute-phase and convalescent COVID-19 samples originated in the United States, Italy and Spain.

Germline values: CDR1 SQVTM, CDR2 ANQGSEA. V trimming: 7 bases; J trimming: 3 bases; junction bases outside the gene matches: 14. This CDR3 spans 16 amino acids. Original data processing: For nucleated cells, counts were estimated from reference gene primer amplification. Here immunoSEQ multiplex PCR was the method, and the copy in TCRdb shows in-frame clones only, minus some. V and J calls and clone size come straight from that table; D and trimming were deduced from the DNA. This table holds fewer than 95,000 clones, 89% found once. Sequenced sample: peripheral blood. The TCR originated in a man between 45 and 60 years old with acute or convalescent COVID-19. V gene TRBV29-1 combines with J gene TRBJ2-3, with 9 nucleotides matching TRBD1. CDR3 region: CSAGTGLSIRTDTQYF. In DNA, the CDR3 is TGCAGCGCCGGGACAGGGCTTAGTATCCGAACAGATACGCAGTATTTT.